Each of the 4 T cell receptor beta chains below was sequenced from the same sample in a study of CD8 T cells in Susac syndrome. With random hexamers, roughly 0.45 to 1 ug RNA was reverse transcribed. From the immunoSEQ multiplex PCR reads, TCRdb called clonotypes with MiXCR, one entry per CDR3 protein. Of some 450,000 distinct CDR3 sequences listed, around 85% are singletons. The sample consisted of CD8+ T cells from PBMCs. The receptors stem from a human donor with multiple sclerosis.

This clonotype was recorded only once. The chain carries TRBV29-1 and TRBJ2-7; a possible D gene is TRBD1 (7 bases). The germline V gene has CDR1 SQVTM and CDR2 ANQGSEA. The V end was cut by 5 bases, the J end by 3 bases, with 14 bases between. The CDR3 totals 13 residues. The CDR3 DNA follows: TGCAGCGTTTTTACAGGGGAGGACTACGAGCAGTACTTC. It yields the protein CSVFTGEDYEQYF.

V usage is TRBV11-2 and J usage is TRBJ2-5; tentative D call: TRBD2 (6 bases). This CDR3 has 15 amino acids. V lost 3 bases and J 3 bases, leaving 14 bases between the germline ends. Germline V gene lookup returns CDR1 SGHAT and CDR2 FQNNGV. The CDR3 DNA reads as TGTGCCAGCAGCTTCTTTTTAGCGGCTGAAGAGACCCAGTACTTC. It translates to CASSFFLAAEETQYF.

CDR3 residues: CASSQEGAFSPLHF. The CDR3 DNA reads as TGCGCCAGCAGCCAAGAAGGGGCGTTTTCACCCCTCCACTTT. The chain couples TRBV4-1 to TRBJ1-6; perhaps TRBD1 as D (5 bases). This CDR3 is 14 amino acids long. With 0 bases removed from V and 9 bases from J, the gap between germline ends came to 9 bases. From germline, CDR1 is MGHRA and CDR2 YSYEKL.

CDR3: CASSQSPSSYNEQFF. As DNA, the CDR3 is TGTGCCAGCAGCCAGTCCCCCAGCTCCTACAATGAGCAGTTCTTC. This sequence joins TRBV3-1 and TRBJ2-1; D gene unclear. This CDR3 spans 15 amino acids. Trimming removed 3 bases from V and 0 bases from J, with 9 bases in between. From germline, CDR1 is LGHDT and CDR2 YNNKEL (reference sequence).